The 12 T cell receptor beta chains below come from one sample, sequenced in a study of T-cell memory formation after mild COVID-19. TCRdb independently ran MiXCR on the 5' RACE reads; one entry per CDR3 protein. The table has about 360,000 distinct CDR3 sequences, 13% to 15% seen once. The specimen was PBMCs or a T cell subset sorted from them (not recorded which). The receptors here all came from a man aged 18-30 years who had mild COVID-19 (a few samples of this study predate the infection). Cell type and time point are not known.

This clonotype was seen a few times. The CDR3 DNA follows: TGTGCCAGCAGCGTGAACAGGGAAAACGAGCAGTACGTC. Translating gives CASSVNRENEQYV. The chain couples TRBV2 to TRBJ2-7; perhaps TRBD1 as D (6 bases). The CDR3 has 13 amino acids. V lost 6 bases and J lost 5, with 14 bases in between. Germline V gene data show CDR1 as SNHLY and CDR2 as FYNNEI.

The chain combines TRBV18 with TRBJ2-7; D uncertain. The germline V and J ends were trimmed by 0 bases and 6 bases, with 9 bases remaining between them. The CDR3 is 13 amino acids. Germline CDR1 is KGHSH and CDR2 is LQKENI. CDR3 region: CASSPPIHGEQYF. The CDR3 DNA sequence: TGTGCCAGCTCACCACCCATCCACGGCGAGCAGTACTTC. Full variable domain (missing parts from reference TRBV18 and TRBJ2-7): NAGVMQNPRHLVRRRGQEARLRCSPMKGHSHVYWYRQLPEEGLKFMVYLQKENIIDESGMPKERFSAEFPKEGPSILRIQQVVRGDSAAYFCASSPPIHGEQYFGPGTRLTVT.

The chain joins TRBV20-1 to TRBJ2-2; D is perhaps TRBD1 or TRBD2 (5 bases each). Trimming cost V 3 bases and J 7 bases, with 24 bases left between them. The germline CDR1 and CDR2 sequences are DFQATT and SNEGSKA (reference sequence). The CDR3 totals 17 residues. The CDR3 region is CSASLWDAPGTHGELFF. The DNA of the CDR3 is TGCAGTGCTAGCCTATGGGACGCTCCGGGGACCCACGGGGAGCTGTTTTTT.

There are many counts of this clonotype. The V and J genes are TRBV5-1 and TRBJ2-1; D is possibly TRBD1 or TRBD2 (6 bases each). V was pared by 2 bases and J by 4 bases, with 13 bases between. Germline values: CDR1 SGHRS, CDR2 YFSETQ. CDR3 length: 15 amino acids. The CDR3 protein is CASSLPGATYNEQFF. DNA of the CDR3: TGCGCCAGCAGCTTACCGGGGGCTACATACAATGAGCAGTTCTTC.

J is TRBJ2-1 and V is TRBV5-1; D not certain. The V end was cut by 7 bases, the J end by 10 bases, with 12 bases between. The CDR3 has 11 amino acids. From germline, CDR1 is SGHRS and CDR2 YFSETQ. DNA of the CDR3: TGCGCCAGCGCTCACGGGCCCGAGCAGTTCTTC. Translating gives CASAHGPEQFF.

This clonotype has a handful of counts. The chain recombines TRBV20-1 with TRBJ2-7; 8 bases align to TRBD1. The V segment lost 3 bases and the J segment 1 base; nucleotides outside the gene matches: 5. The CDR3 runs 14 residues. CDR1 and CDR2 (germline): DFQATT, SNEGSKA (reference sequence). CDR3 bases: TGCAGTGCTAGGGACAGGGACAAGTCCTACGAGCAGTACGTC. Its translation is CSARDRDKSYEQYV.

In this sample, this clonotype turned up a few times. V usage is TRBV27 and J usage is TRBJ2-1; 14 positions match TRBD2. CDR3 length: 15 amino acids. With 5 bases clipped from V and 8 bases from J, the junction kept 5 bases outside the gene matches. Germline-derived CDR1 and CDR2 are MNHEY and SMNVEV (reference sequence). The CDR3 coding sequence is TGTGCCAGCAGTACCCGGACTAGCGGGGGGCATGAGCAGTTCTTC. This codes for CASSTRTSGGHEQFF.

Only a few counts were recorded for this clonotype. The rearrangement joins TRBV30 to TRBJ2-3; perhaps TRBD1 as D (6 bases). Germline V gives CDR1 GTSNPN, CDR2 SVGIG (reference sequence). The CDR3 totals 13 residues. The V gene lost 3 bases and the J gene lost 3 bases, with 10 bases spanning the gap. The CDR3 coding sequence is TGTGCCTGGAGCGTGGACAGAACAGATACGCAGTATTTT. This codes for CAWSVDRTDTQYF.

This clonotype was recorded a few times. This chain uses TRBV6-1 with TRBJ1-3; D might be TRBD1 (5 bases). This CDR3 has 14 amino acids. Between the trimmed V and J ends, which lost 2 bases and 5 bases, there was a span of 10 bases. CDR1 MNHNS and CDR2 SASEGT come from the germline V gene. CDR3 coding DNA: TGTGCCAGCAGTGAATGGGGGAGGCGAAACACCATATATTTT. Protein sequence: CASSEWGRRNTIYF.

The chain recombines TRBV7-6 with TRBJ1-5; weak D call: TRBD1 (6 bases). CDR3 size: 14 residues. CDR1 SGHVS and CDR2 FNYEAQ come from the germline V gene. V dropped 2 bases and J dropped 6 bases, with 11 bases sitting between them. The CDR3 loop is CASSLQGQGQPQHF. DNA for the CDR3: TGTGCCAGCAGCTTACAGGGGCAAGGTCAGCCCCAGCATTTT.

Only a few counts were recorded for this clonotype. The gene calls are TRBV25-1 and TRBJ1-1; D gene ambiguous. CDR3 length: 18 residues. Per germline, CDR1 MGHDK and CDR2 SYGVNS. V was trimmed by 1 base and J by 11 bases, leaving 29 bases between them. The CDR3 spells CASSESPRSGEYGLRAFF. Here the CDR3 DNA reads TGTGCCAGCAGTGAATCTCCCCGGTCGGGCGAGTATGGTTTGAGGGCTTTCTTT. The full variable domain, completed using reference TRBV25-1 and TRBJ1-1, is EADIYQTPRYLVIGTGKKITLECSQTMGHDKMYWYQQDPGMELHLIHYSYGVNSTEKGDLSSESTVSRIRTEHFPLTLESARPSHTSQYLCASSESPRSGEYGLRAFFGQGTRLTVV.

This clonotype was observed a handful of times. The J gene is TRBJ2-3, the V gene TRBV5-1, with D uncertain. The V end was cut by 2 bases, the J end by 1 base, with 11 bases between. CDR1 and CDR2 from the germline V gene are SGHRS and YFSETQ. The CDR3 has 15 residues. Here the CDR3 DNA reads TGCGCCAGCAGCTTCTATGTCGTGGGCACAGATACGCAGTATTTT. Its protein product is CASSFYVVGTDTQYF.